This TCR beta chain was retrieved from a study of OX40 agonist ivuxolimab in advanced cancers. Method: immunoSEQ multiplex PCR; TCRdb's copy keeps in-frame clones and lacks some. The profile shows tens of thousands of clones, 85% to 95% of them singletons. The CDR3 consists of 14 residues. Germline CDR1 MDHEN, CDR2 SYDVKM. Trimming took 5 bases from V and 8 from J; bases not matched to a gene: 5. This clonotype originated in an adult with an advanced solid tumor such as melanoma, head and neck, liver or kidney cancer. This sequence joins TRBV28 and TRBJ1-4; 10 bases fit TRBD1. This specimen was CD4+ or CD8+ T cells sorted from blood, taken in a trial of the OX40 agonist ivuxolimab. CDR3 sequence (DNA): TGTGCCAGCAGTAGACAGGGGGCGTTGGAAAAACTGTTTTTT. Residues: CASSRQGALEKLFF.